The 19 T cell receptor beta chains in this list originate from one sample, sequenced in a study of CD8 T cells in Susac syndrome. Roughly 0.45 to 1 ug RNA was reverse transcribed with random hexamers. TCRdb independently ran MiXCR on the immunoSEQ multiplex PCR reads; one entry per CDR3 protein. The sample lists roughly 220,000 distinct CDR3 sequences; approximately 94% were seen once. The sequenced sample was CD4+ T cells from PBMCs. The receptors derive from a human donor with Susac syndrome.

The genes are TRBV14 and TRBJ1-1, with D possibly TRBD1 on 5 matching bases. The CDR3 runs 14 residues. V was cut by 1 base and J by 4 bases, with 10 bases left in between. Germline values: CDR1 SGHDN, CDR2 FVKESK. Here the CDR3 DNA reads TGTGCCAGCAGCCAAGTTGTGGGGGGCACTGAAGCTTTCTTT. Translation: CASSQVVGGTEAFF.

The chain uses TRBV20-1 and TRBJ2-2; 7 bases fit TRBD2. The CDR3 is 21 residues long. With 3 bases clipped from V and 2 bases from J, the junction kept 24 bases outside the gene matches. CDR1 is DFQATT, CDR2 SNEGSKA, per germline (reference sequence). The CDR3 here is CSARPMWGVSGEFQNTGELFF. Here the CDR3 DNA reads TGCAGTGCTAGGCCCATGTGGGGGGTGAGCGGGGAATTCCAAAACACCGGGGAGCTGTTTTTT.

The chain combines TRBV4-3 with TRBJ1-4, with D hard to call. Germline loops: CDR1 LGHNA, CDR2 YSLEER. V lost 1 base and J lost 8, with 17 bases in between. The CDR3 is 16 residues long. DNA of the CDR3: TGCGCCAGCAGCCAAGGCGAGGGAGGAGGATCGGAAAAACTGTTTTTT. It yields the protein CASSQGEGGGSEKLFF.

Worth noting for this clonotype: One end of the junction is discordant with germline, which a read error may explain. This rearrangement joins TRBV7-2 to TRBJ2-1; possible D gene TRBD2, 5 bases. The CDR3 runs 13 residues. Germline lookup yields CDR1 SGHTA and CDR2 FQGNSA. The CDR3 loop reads CASSKIREGRSVF. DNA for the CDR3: TGTGCCAGCAGCAAAATCCGGGAAGGGCGAAGTGTCTTC.

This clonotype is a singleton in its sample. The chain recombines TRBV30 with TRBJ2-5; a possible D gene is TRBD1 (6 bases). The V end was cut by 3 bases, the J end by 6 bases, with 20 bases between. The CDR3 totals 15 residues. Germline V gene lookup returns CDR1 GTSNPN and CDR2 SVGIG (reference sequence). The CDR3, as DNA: TGTGCCTGGAGCTCAGGGGCAGGCGCAGGGAAGACCCAGTACTTC. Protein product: CAWSSGAGAGKTQYF.

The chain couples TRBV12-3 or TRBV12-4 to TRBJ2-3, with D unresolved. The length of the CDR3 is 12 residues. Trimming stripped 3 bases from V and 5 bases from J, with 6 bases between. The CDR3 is CASSLFGDTQYF. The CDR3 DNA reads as TGTGCCAGCAGTTTGTTCGGAGATACGCAGTATTTT.

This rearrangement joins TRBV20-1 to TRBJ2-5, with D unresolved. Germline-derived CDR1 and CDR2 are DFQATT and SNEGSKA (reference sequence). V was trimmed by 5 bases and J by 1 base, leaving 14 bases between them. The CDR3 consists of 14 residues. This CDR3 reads CSAPGGRVQETQYF. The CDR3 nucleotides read TGCAGTGCTCCCGGCGGTAGGGTCCAAGAGACCCAGTACTTC.

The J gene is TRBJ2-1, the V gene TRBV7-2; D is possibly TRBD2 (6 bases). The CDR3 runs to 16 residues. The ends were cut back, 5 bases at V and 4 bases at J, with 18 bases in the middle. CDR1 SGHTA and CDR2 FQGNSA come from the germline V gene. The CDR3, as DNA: TGTGCCAGCAGCGCCCAGTCCGGGACTGGGTACAATGAGCAGTTCTTC. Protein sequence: CASSAQSGTGYNEQFF.

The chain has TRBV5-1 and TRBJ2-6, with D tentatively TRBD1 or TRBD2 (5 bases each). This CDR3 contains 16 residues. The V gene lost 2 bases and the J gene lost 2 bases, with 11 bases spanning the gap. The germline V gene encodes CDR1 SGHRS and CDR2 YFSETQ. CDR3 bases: TGCGCCAGCAGCTTCCCAGGGAGCGCTGGGGCCAACGTCCTGACTTTC. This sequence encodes CASSFPGSAGANVLTF. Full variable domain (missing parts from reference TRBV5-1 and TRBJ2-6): KAGVTQTPRYLIKTRGQQVTLSCSPISGHRSVSWYQQTPGQGLQFLFEYFSETQRNKGNFPGRFSGRQFSNSRSEMNVSTLELGDSALYLCASSFPGSAGANVLTFGAGSRLTVL.

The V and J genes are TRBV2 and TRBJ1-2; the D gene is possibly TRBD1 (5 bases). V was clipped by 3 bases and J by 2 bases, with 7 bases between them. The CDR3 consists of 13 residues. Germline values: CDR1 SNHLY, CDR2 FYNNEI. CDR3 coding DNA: TGTGCCAGCAGTGACAGACAGAACTATGGCTACACCTTC. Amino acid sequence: CASSDRQNYGYTF.

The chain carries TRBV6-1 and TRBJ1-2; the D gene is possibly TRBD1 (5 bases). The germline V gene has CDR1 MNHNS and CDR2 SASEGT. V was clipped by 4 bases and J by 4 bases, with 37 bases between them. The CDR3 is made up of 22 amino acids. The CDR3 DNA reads TGTGCCAGCAGTGGAACTTGGTTAACCCCCGGACACTCACAGAACCGATCCTATGGCTACACCTTC. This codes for CASSGTWLTPGHSQNRSYGYTF.

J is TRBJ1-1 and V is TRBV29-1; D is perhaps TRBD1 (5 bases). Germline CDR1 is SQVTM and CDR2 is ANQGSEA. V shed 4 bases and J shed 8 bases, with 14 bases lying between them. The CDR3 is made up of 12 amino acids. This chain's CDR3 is CSVGEQGEEAFF. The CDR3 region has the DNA TGCAGCGTTGGAGAGCAGGGCGAAGAAGCTTTCTTT.

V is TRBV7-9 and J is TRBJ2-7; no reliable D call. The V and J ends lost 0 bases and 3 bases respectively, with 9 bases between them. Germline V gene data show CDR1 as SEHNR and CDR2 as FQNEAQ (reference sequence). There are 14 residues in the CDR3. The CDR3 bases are TGTGCCAGCAGCTTAGCGCCCATAGGCTACGAGCAGTACTTC. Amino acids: CASSLAPIGYEQYF.

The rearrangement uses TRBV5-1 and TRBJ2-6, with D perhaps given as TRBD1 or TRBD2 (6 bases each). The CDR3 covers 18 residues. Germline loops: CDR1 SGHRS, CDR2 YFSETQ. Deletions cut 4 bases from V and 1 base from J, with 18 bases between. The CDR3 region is CASSPPAGDLSGANVLTF. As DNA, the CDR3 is TGCGCCAGCAGCCCCCCCGCAGGGGACTTATCTGGGGCCAACGTCCTGACTTTC. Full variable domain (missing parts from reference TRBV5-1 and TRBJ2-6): KAGVTQTPRYLIKTRGQQVTLSCSPISGHRSVSWYQQTPGQGLQFLFEYFSETQRNKGNFPGRFSGRQFSNSRSEMNVSTLELGDSALYLCASSPPAGDLSGANVLTFGAGSRLTVL.

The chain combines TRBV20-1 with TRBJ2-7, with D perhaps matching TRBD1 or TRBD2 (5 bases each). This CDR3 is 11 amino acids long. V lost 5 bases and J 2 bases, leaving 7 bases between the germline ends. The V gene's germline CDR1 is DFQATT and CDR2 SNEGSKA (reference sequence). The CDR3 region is CSASGPYEQYF. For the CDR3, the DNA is TGCAGTGCTTCGGGACCCTACGAGCAGTACTTC.

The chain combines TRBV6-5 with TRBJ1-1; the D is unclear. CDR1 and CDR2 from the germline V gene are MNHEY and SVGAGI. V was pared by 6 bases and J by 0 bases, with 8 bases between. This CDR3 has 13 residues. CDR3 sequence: CASRNVLNTEAFF. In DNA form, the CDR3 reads TGTGCCAGCAGGAACGTATTGAACACTGAAGCTTTCTTT.

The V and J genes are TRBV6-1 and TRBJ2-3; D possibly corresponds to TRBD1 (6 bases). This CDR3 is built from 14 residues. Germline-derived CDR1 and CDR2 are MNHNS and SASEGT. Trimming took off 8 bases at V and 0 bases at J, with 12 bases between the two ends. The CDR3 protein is CASGTSTSTDTQYF. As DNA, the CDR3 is TGTGCCAGCGGGACATCCACTAGCACAGATACGCAGTATTTT.

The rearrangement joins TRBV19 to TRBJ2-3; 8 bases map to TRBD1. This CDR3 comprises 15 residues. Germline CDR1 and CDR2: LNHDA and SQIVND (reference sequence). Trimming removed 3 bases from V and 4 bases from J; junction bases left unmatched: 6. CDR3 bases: TGTGCCAGTAGTATGGGGGCAGGGGGCGCAGATACGCAGTATTTT. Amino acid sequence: CASSMGAGGADTQYF.

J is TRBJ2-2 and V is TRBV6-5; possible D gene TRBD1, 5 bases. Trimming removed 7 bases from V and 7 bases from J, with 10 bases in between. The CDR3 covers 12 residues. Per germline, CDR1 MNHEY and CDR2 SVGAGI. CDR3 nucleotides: TGTGCCAGCACCCAAGGGGTCGGGGAGCTGTTTTTT. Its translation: CASTQGVGELFF.